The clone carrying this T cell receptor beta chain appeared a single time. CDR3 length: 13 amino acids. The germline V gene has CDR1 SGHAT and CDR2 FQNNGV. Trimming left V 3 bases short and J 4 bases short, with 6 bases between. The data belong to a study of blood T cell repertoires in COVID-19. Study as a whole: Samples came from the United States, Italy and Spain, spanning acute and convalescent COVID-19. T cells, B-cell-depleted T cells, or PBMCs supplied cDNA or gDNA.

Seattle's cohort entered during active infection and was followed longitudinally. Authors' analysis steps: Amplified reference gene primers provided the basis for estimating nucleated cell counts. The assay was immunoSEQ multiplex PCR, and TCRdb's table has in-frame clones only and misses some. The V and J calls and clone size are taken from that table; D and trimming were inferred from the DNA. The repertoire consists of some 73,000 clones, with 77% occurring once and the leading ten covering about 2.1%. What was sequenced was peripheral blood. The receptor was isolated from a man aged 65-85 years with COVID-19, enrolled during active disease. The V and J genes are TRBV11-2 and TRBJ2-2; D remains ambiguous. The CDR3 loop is CASSFAPTGELFF. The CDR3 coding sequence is TGTGCCAGCAGCTTCGCGCCCACCGGGGAGCTGTTTTTT.